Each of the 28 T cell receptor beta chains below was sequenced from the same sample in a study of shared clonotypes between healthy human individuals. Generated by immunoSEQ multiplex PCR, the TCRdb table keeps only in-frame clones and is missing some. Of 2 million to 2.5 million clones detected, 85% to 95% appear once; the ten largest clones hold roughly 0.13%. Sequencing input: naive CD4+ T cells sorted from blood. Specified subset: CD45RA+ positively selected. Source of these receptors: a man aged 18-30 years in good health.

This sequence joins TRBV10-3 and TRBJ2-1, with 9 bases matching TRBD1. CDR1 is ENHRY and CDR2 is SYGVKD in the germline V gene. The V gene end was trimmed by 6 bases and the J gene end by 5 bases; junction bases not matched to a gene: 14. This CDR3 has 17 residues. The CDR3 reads CAISRTKGQGTDNEQFF. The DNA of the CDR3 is TGTGCCATCAGCCGCACCAAAGGACAGGGGACTGACAATGAGCAGTTCTTC.

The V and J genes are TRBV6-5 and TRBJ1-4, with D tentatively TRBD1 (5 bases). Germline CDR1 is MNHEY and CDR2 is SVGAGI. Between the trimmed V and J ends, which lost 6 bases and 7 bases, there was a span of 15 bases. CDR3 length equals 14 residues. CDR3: CASSRGVWGEKLFF. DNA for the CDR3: TGTGCCAGCAGCCGAGGGGTGTGGGGTGAAAAACTGTTTTTT.

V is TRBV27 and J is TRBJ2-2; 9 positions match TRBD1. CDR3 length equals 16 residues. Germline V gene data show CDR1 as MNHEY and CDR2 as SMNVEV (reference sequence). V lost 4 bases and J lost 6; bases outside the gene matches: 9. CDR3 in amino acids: CASSSPRTGVAGELFF. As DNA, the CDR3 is TGTGCCAGCAGTTCGCCCAGGACAGGGGTCGCCGGGGAGCTGTTTTTT.

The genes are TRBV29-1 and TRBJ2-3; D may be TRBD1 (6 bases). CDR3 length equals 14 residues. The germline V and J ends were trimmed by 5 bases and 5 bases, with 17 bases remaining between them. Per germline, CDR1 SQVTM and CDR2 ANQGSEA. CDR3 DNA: TGCAGCGTTTGTCAGGGGACCCGGGAAGATACGCAGTATTTT. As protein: CSVCQGTREDTQYF.

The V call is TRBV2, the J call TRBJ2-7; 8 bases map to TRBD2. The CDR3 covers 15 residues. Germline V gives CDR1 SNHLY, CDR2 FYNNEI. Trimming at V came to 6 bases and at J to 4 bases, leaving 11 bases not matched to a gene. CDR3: CASRPLSGSLYEQYF. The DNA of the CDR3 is TGTGCCAGCAGGCCCTTGAGCGGGAGTTTGTACGAGCAGTACTTC.

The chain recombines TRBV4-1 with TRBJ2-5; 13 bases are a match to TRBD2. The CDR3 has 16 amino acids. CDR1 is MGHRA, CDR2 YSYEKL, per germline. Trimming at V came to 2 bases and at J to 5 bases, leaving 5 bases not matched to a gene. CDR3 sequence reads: CASSQQGLAGEETQYF. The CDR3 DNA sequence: TGCGCCAGCAGCCAACAAGGACTAGCGGGAGAGGAGACCCAGTACTTC.

This CDR3 is CATSRGTSGGSYEQYF. In nucleotides, the CDR3 is TGTGCCACCAGCAGAGGAACTAGCGGGGGTTCCTACGAGCAGTACTTC. V is TRBV15 and J is TRBJ2-7; 11 nucleotides align to TRBD2. Germline trimming cut 1 base from V and 1 base from J; bases unmatched to any gene: 3. The germline V gene encodes CDR1 LNHNV and CDR2 YYDKDF (reference sequence). The CDR3 has 16 amino acids. Looking up the rest from reference TRBV15 and TRBJ2-7 gives the full variable domain: DAMVIQNPRYQVTQFGKPVTLSCSQTLNHNVMYWYQQKSSQAPKLLFHYYDKDFNNEADTPDNFQSRRPNTSFCFLDIRSPGLGDTAMYLCATSRGTSGGSYEQYFGPGTRLTVT.

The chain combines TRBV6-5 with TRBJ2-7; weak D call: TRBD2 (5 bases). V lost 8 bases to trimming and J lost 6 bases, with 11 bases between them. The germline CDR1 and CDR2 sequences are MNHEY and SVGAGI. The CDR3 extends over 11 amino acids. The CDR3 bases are TGTGCCAGCGCCCGCCGGGGCGAGCAGTACTTC. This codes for CASARRGEQYF.

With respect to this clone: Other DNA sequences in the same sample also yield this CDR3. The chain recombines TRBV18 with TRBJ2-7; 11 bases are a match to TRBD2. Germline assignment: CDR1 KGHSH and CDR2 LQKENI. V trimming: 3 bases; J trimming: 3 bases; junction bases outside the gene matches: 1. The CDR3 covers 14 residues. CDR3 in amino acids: CASSPLAGGYEQYF. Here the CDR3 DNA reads TGTGCCAGCTCACCTCTAGCGGGGGGCTACGAGCAGTACTTC.

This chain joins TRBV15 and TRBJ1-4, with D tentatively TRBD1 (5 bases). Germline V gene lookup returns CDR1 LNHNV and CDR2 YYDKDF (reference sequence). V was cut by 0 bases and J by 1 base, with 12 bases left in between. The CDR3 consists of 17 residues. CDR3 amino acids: CATSRDGGSGTNEKLFF. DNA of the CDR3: TGTGCCACCAGCAGAGATGGGGGATCGGGAACTAATGAAAAACTGTTTTTT.

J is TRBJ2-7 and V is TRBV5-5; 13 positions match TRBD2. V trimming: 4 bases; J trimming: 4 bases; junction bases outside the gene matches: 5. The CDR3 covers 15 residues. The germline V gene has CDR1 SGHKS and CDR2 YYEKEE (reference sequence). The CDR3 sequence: CASSLGLAGLYEQYF. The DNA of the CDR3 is TGTGCCAGCAGCCTGGGACTAGCGGGACTATACGAGCAGTACTTC.

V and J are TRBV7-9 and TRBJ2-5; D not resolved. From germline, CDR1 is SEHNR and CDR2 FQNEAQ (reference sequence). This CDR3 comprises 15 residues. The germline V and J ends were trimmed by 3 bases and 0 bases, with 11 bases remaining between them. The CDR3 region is CASSLGSADQETQYF. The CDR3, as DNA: TGTGCCAGCAGCTTGGGTTCGGCAGACCAAGAGACCCAGTACTTC.

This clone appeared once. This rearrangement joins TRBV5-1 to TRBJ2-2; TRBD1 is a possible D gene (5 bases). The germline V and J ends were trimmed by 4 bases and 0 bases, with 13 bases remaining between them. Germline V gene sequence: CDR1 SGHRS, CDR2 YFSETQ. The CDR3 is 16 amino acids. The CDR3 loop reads CASSTGSLANTGELFF. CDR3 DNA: TGCGCCAGCAGCACAGGTAGTTTGGCGAACACCGGGGAGCTGTTTTTT.

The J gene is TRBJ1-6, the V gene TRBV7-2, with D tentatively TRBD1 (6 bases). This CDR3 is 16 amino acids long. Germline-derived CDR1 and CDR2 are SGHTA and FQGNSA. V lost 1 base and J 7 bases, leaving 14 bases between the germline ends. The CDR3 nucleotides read TGTGCCAGCAGCTTAGGGCAGGGGAAAAAGAATTCACCCCTCCACTTT. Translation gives CASSLGQGKKNSPLHF.

Here the CDR3 reads CASSAGRTNTEAFF. The CDR3 DNA reads TGTGCCAGTAGTGCGGGACGGACGAACACTGAAGCTTTCTTT. The chain links TRBV19 to TRBJ1-1, with D possibly being TRBD1 (5 bases). Between the trimmed V and J ends, which lost 5 bases and 1 base, there was a span of 11 bases. The germline V gene encodes CDR1 LNHDA and CDR2 SQIVND (reference sequence). This CDR3 has 14 residues.

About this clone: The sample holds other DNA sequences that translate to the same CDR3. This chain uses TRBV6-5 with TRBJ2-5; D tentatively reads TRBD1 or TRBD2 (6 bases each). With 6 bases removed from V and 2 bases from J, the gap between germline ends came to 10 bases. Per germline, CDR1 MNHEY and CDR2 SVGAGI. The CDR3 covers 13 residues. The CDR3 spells CASSRGPQETQYF. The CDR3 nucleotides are TGTGCCAGCAGCCGGGGGCCTCAAGAGACCCAGTACTTC.

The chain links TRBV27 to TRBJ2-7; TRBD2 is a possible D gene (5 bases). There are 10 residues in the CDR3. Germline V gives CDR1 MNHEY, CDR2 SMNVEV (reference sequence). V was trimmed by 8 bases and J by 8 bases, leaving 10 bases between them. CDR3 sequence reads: CASPGSKQYF. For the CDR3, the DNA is TGTGCCAGCCCGGGGTCCAAGCAGTACTTC.

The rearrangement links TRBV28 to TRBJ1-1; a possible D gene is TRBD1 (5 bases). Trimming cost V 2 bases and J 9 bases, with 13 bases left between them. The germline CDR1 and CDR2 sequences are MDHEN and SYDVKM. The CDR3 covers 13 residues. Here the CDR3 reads CASSLIQGYKAFF. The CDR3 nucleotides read TGTGCCAGCAGTTTAATCCAGGGCTATAAAGCTTTCTTT.

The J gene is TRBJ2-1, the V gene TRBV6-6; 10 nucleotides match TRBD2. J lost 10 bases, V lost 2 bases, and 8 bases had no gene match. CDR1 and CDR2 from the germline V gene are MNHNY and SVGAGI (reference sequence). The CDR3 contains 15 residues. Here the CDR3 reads CASSYRAGGQGEQFF. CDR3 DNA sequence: TGTGCCAGCAGTTACAGAGCGGGAGGGCAAGGAGAGCAGTTCTTC.

In DNA form, the CDR3 reads TGCGCCAGCAGCCAAGAAGGACAGGGGAAAGGGATTCAGTACTTC. Amino acid sequence: CASSQEGQGKGIQYF. V gene TRBV4-3 combines with J gene TRBJ2-4; 9 nucleotides line up with TRBD1. V was clipped by 0 bases and J by 10 bases; unmatched bases: 7. The CDR3 runs 15 residues. CDR1 is LGHNA, CDR2 YSLEER, per germline.

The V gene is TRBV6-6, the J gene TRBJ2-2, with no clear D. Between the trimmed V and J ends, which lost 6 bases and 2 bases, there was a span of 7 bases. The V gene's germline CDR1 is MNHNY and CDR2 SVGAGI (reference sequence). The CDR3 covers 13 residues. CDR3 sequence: CASRRENTGELFF. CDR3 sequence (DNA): TGTGCCAGCAGGCGAGAAAACACCGGGGAGCTGTTTTTT.

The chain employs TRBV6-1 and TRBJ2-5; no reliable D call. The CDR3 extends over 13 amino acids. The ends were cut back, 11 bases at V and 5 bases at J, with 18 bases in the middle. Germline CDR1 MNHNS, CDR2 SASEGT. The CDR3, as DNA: TGTGCCGCCCACGTCACCAGCGTGGAGACCCAGTACTTC. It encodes CAAHVTSVETQYF.

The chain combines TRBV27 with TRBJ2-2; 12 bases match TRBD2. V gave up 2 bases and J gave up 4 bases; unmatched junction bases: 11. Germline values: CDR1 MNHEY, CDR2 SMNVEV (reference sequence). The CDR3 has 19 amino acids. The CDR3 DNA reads TGTGCCAGCAGTTTAATAGGGCTAGCGGGAGGGCCGCGCACCGGGGAGCTGTTTTTT. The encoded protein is CASSLIGLAGGPRTGELFF.

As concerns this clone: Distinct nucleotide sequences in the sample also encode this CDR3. For the CDR3, the DNA is TGTGCCAGCAGTTACTCCCTAGCGGGGGGAACCGGGGAGCTGTTTTTT. It codes for CASSYSLAGGTGELFF. V gene TRBV6-5 combines with J gene TRBJ2-2; 11 bases match TRBD2. CDR1 and CDR2 from the germline V gene are MNHEY and SVGAGI. The CDR3 is made up of 16 amino acids. V was clipped by 0 bases and J by 5 bases; unmatched bases: 2.

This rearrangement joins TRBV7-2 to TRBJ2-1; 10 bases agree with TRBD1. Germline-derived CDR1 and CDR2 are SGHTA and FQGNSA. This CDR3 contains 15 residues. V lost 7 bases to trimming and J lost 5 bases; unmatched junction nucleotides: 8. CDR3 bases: TGTGCCAGCACCACGGGACAGGGGTGGAACAATGAGCAGTTCTTC. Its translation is CASTTGQGWNNEQFF.

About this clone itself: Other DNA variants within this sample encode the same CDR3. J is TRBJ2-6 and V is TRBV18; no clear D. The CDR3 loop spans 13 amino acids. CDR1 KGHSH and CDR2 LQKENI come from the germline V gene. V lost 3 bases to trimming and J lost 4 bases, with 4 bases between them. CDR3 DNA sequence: TGTGCCAGCTCACCTACCGGGGCCAACGTCCTGACTTTC. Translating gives CASSPTGANVLTF.

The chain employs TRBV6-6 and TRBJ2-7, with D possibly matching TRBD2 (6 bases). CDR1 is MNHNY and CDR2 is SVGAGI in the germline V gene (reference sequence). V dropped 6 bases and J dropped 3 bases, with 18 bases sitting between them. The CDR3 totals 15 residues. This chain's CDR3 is CASSLGTLRDYEQYF. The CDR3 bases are TGTGCCAGCAGCCTCGGGACTCTCCGGGACTACGAGCAGTACTTC.

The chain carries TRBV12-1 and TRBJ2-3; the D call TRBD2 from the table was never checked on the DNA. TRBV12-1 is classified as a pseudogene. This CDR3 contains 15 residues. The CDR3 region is CASSLRRSVTDTQYF. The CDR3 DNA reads TGTGCCAGCAGCTTAAGGCGTAGCGTCACAGATACGCAGTATTTT.